What follows describes a single T cell receptor (beta chain). No antigen is known for it. The sample belongs to a study of shared clonotypes between healthy human individuals. Whole-study findings and limits: The study found lower generation probabilities in non-shared clonotypes than in those shared by all four donors. Measured sharing among donors was expected to vary with sequencing depth. For naive CD4 cells, around 5% of clonotypes were shared across a few donors.

The repertoire was sequenced with immunoSEQ multiplex PCR; TCRdb's copy has only in-frame clones and lacks some. This sample yields millions of clones, of which around 90% are seen a single time; around 0.14% belongs to the top ten. Source material: naive CD4+ T cells sorted from blood. The subset here: CD45RA+ positively selected. The sequence derives from a man aged 18 to 30 in good health.

The CDR3 here is CACQVGEQYF. DNA for the CDR3: TGTGCCTGTCAAGTGGGGGAGCAGTACTTC. This chain links TRBV30 with TRBJ2-7; no firm D call. There are 10 residues in the CDR3. The V end lost 6 bases, the J end lost 7 bases, and 10 bases lay between the germline ends. CDR1 and CDR2 from the germline V gene are GTSNPN and SVGIG (reference sequence).